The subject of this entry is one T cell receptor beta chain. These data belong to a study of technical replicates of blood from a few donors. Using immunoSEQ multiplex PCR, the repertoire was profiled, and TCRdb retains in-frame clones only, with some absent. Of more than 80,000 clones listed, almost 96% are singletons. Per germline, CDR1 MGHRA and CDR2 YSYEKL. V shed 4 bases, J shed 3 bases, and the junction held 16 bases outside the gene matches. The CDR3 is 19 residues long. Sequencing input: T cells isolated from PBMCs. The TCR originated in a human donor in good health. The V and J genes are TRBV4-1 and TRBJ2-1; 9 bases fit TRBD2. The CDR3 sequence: CASSPRLDRSSGVYNEQFF. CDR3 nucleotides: TGCGCCAGCAGCCCTCGTTTGGACCGATCTAGCGGGGTCTACAATGAGCAGTTCTTC.